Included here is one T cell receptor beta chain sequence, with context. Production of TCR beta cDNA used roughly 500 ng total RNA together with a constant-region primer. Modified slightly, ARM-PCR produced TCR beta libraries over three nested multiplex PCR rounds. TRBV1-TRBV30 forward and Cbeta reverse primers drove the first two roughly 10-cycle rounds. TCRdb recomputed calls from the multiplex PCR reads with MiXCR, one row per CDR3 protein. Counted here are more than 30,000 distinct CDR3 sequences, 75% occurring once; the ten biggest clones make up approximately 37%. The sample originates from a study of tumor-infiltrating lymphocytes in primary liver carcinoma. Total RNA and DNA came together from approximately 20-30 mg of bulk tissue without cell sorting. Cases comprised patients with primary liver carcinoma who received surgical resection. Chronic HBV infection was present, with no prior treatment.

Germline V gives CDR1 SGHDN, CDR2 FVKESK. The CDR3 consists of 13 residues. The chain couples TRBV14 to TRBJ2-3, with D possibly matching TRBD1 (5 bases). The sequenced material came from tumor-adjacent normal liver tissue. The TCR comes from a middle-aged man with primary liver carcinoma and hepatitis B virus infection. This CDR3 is CTNSPTDQTTQYF. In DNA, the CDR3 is TGTACCAACAGCCCGACAGACCAGACTACGCAGTATTTT.